The TCR beta chain under discussion was sequenced for a study of T cell responses to AZD1222 COVID-19 vaccine. Study-wide points: Following two doses of AZD1222, Spike-specific TCR breadth and depth rose. Sampling that yielded the repertoires occurred only after the peak T cell response. The donor group comprised mostly white British people and more females; the analysis possibly underestimated clonal diversity. Reports indicate that nearly half of spike-specific TCRs are directed at unmutated variant regions.

The germline CDR1 and CDR2 sequences are SGHRS and YFSETQ. V dropped 0 bases and J dropped 1; count of bases not matched to a gene: 5. The CDR3 is made up of 18 amino acids. A note on this clone: Its antigen is undetermined.

Using immunoSEQ multiplex PCR, the repertoire was profiled, and TCRdb retains in-frame clones only, with some absent. The data contain 140,000 to 150,000 clones, approximately 90% of them singletons. The receptor was isolated from an adult who received the AZD1222 COVID-19 vaccine. The chain is built from TRBV5-1 and TRBJ2-2; 11 bases are a match to TRBD2. The specimen was peripheral blood, collected 28 days after the second AZD1222 dose. In nucleotides, the CDR3 is TGCGCCAGCAGCTTGGCCCCTAGCGGGAGGATGAACACCGGGGAGCTGTTTTTT. Encoded protein: CASSLAPSGRMNTGELFF.